This TCR beta chain was found in a study of post-analysis software for immune sequencing data. Study background: Recorded subtypes: relapsing-remitting, secondary progressive, progressive-relapsing; some patients unannotated.

As to this clonotype: Its cognate antigen is unknown.

TCR beta cDNA libraries included unique molecular identifiers. There were roughly 0.95 to 11 million T cells, and about 500,000 cDNA molecules came from them. MiXCR, run by TCRdb on the PCR reads, gives a single entry per CDR3 protein. The sample records around 500,000 distinct CDR3 sequences, 30% to 40% being singletons. V was pared by 5 bases and J by 10 bases, with 20 bases between. The CDR3 is 14 residues long. CDR1 and CDR2 from the germline V gene are MNHNY and SVGAGI (reference sequence). Points from the study as a whole: There were roughly five TRBV segments more frequent in patients than controls, and TRBV5-6, TRBV5-1 and TRBV20-1 were among them. When compared against controls, multiple sclerosis patients showed significantly lower normalized Chao1 diversity.

The sample taken for sequencing was blood. This chain joins TRBV6-6 and TRBJ1-2; D may be TRBD1 (6 bases). This sequence originates from a girl under 18 with multiple sclerosis. CDR3 DNA sequence: TGTGCCAGCAGTCCACCTGGACAGAAAACTGCCTACACCTTC. Translated: CASSPPGQKTAYTF.